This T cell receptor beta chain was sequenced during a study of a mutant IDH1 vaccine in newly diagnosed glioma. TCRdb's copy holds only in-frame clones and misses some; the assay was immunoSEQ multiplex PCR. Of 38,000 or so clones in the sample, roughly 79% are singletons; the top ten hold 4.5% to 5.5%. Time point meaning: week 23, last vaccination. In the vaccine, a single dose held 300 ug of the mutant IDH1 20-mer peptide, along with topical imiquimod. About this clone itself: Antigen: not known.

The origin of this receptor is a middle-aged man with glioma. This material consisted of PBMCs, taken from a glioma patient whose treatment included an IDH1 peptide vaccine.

CDR3: CASSHFRGDEQFF. CDR3 coding DNA: TGTGCCAGCAGCCATTTCAGGGGAGATGAGCAGTTCTTC. The chain has TRBV7-6 and TRBJ2-1, with a possible D match to TRBD1 (6 bases). There are 13 residues in the CDR3. V lost 5 bases, J lost 8 bases, and 13 bases lay in between. Germline CDR1 SGHVS, CDR2 FNYEAQ. Together with reference TRBV7-6 and TRBJ2-1, the CDR3 gives the full variable domain: GAGVSQSPRYKVTKRGQDVALRCDPISGHVSLYWYRQALGQGPEFLTYFNYEAQQDKSGLPNDRFSAERPEGSISTLTIQRTEQRDSAMYRCASSHFRGDEQFFGPGTRLTVL.